The 17 T cell receptor beta chains below were found in one sample sequenced in a study of CD8 T cells in Susac syndrome. When the RNA was reverse transcribed, random hexamers were used with an input of about 0.45 to 1 ug. Each CDR3 protein is one row after TCRdb ran MiXCR on the immunoSEQ multiplex PCR reads. The sample lists 130,000 or so distinct CDR3 sequences; roughly 95% were seen once. Sequenced input: CD4+ T cells from PBMCs. These TCRs come from a human donor with Susac syndrome.

The V gene is TRBV2, the J gene TRBJ2-7; D gene ambiguous. The germline CDR1 and CDR2 sequences are SNHLY and FYNNEI. The CDR3 is made up of 11 amino acids. Trimming left V 8 bases short and J 5 bases short, with 10 bases between. The CDR3 DNA reads TGTGCCAGCGGTTTTAAGGACGAGCAGTACTTC. Its protein product is CASGFKDEQYF. The variable domain in full, completed from reference TRBV2 and TRBJ2-7, reads EPEVTQTPSHQVTQMGQEVILRCVPISNHLYFYWYRQILGQKVEFLVSFYNNEISEKSEIFDDQFSVERPDGSNFTLKIRSTKLEDSAMYFCASGFKDEQYFGPGTRLTVT.

The chain recombines TRBV5-4 with TRBJ2-6; D gene uncertain. Germline V lookup: CDR1 SGHNT, CDR2 YYREEE (reference sequence). The CDR3 is made up of 13 amino acids. The V gene lost 0 bases and the J gene lost 6 bases, with 4 bases spanning the gap. CDR3 protein: CASSLVKANVLTF. DNA of the CDR3: TGTGCCAGCAGCTTGGTCAAGGCCAACGTCCTGACTTTC. The full variable domain, with the rest looked up from reference TRBV5-4 and TRBJ2-6, is ETGVTQSPTHLIKTRGQQVTLRCSSQSGHNTVSWYQQALGQGPQFIFQYYREEENGRGNFPPRFSGLQFPNYSSELNVNALELDDSALYLCASSLVKANVLTFGAGSRLTVL.

Written as DNA, the CDR3 is TGTGCCAGCAGCCAAGATTCAGACTCTGGGGCCAACGTCCTGACTTTC. This encodes CASSQDSDSGANVLTF. This chain joins TRBV4-2 and TRBJ2-6; no definite D call. Per germline, CDR1 LGHNA and CDR2 YNFKEQ. Trimming took off 0 bases at V and 0 bases at J, with 6 bases between the two ends. CDR3 length: 16 residues.

The count of this clonotype is one. The CDR3 region is CASIPGTGTEAFF. CDR3 nucleotides: TGTGCCAGTATCCCCGGGACGGGCACTGAAGCTTTCTTT. The rearrangement uses TRBV19 and TRBJ1-1, with a tentative D call TRBD1 (5 bases). This CDR3 is built from 13 residues. Germline V lookup: CDR1 LNHDA, CDR2 SQIVND (reference sequence). V lost 7 bases, J lost 4 bases, and 13 bases lay in between.

This clonotype was counted a single time. J is TRBJ2-7 and V is TRBV28; 7 nucleotides agree with TRBD1. The V segment lost 5 bases and the J segment 7 bases; nucleotides outside the gene matches: 17. CDR3 length equals 16 residues. The germline CDR1 and CDR2 sequences are MDHEN and SYDVKM. This chain's CDR3 is CASSQFRGTAGMEQYF. Written as DNA, the CDR3 is TGTGCCAGCAGTCAGTTCAGGGGGACGGCCGGTATGGAGCAGTACTTC.

This chain joins TRBV12-3 or TRBV12-4 and TRBJ2-1; possible D gene TRBD2, 6 bases. Trimming stripped 5 bases from V and 0 bases from J, with 14 bases between. The CDR3 is 16 amino acids. CDR3 DNA sequence: TGTGCCAGCAGTAAGCGCTCCGGGAGCTCCTACAATGAGCAGTTCTTC. Its translation: CASSKRSGSSYNEQFF.

The gene calls are TRBV6-2 or TRBV6-3 and TRBJ2-7; 11 bases are a match to TRBD2. The junction had 1 base not matched to a gene; V was cut back by 7 bases and J by 5 bases. CDR3 size: 12 residues. Germline V CDR1 and CDR2: MNHEY, SVGEGT. The CDR3 is CASMTSGNEQYF. The CDR3 region has the DNA TGTGCCAGCATGACTAGCGGGAACGAGCAGTACTTC.

The V and J genes are TRBV24-1 and TRBJ2-3, with TRBD1 as a possible D gene (6 bases). Germline V gene sequence: CDR1 KGHDR, CDR2 SFDVKD. The CDR3 sequence is 14 residues long. V lost 3 bases to trimming and J lost 4 bases, with 10 bases between them. The CDR3 region is CATSDTGIADTQYF. CDR3 DNA sequence: TGTGCCACCAGTGATACAGGGATTGCAGATACGCAGTATTTT.

The chain couples TRBV30 to TRBJ1-5; D is perhaps TRBD1 (6 bases). The germline gives CDR1 GTSNPN, CDR2 SVGIG (reference sequence). V gave up 1 base and J gave up 1 base, with 11 bases separating them. This CDR3 is built from 15 residues. The CDR3 loop is CAWSDGRGSNQPQHF. The CDR3 bases are TGTGCCTGGAGTGACGGCAGGGGCAGCAATCAGCCCCAGCATTTT.

The chain couples TRBV19 to TRBJ1-1; D uncertain. The CDR3 is made up of 13 amino acids. The V gene's germline CDR1 is LNHDA and CDR2 SQIVND (reference sequence). Trimming took off 3 bases at V and 1 base at J, with 6 bases between the two ends. The CDR3 DNA reads as TGTGCCAGTAGTATTAACACGAACACTGAAGCTTTCTTT. It yields the protein CASSINTNTEAFF.

The rearrangement uses TRBV27 and TRBJ2-7; 8 bases agree with TRBD1. After removal of 5 bases from V and 0 bases from J, the junction contained 6 bases not matched to a gene. Germline V gene data show CDR1 as MNHEY and CDR2 as SMNVEV (reference sequence). The CDR3 is 15 amino acids. CDR3 DNA: TGTGCCAGCAGTGGCGGACAGGGTTTCTCCTACGAGCAGTACTTC. This gives the protein CASSGGQGFSYEQYF.

V is TRBV30 and J is TRBJ2-7, with 10 bases fitting TRBD2. Trimming removed 4 bases from V and 7 bases from J; junction bases left unmatched: 7. CDR1 and CDR2 (germline): GTSNPN, SVGIG (reference sequence). The CDR3 is 13 residues long. This chain's CDR3 is CAWIPSGSQEQYF. CDR3 nucleotide sequence: TGTGCCTGGATCCCTAGCGGGAGTCAAGAGCAGTACTTC.

This clonotype was seen a single time. This rearrangement joins TRBV28 to TRBJ1-2, with a weak D call TRBD1 (6 bases). The germline gives CDR1 MDHEN, CDR2 SYDVKM. This CDR3 has 14 residues. The V and J ends lost 5 bases and 0 bases respectively, with 10 bases between them. In DNA form, the CDR3 reads TGTGCCAGCAGTGTCGGGGGCACTAACTATGGCTACACCTTC. It encodes CASSVGGTNYGYTF.

CDR3 residues: CSAPTGSNNQPQHF. CDR3 DNA: TGCAGTGCTCCCACAGGGAGTAACAATCAGCCCCAGCATTTT. The chain has TRBV20-1 and TRBJ1-5; tentatively, D is TRBD1 (6 bases). Germline CDR1 and CDR2: DFQATT and SNEGSKA (reference sequence). The CDR3 totals 14 residues. V lost 5 bases to trimming and J lost 3 bases, with 14 bases between them.

The V gene is TRBV5-1, the J gene TRBJ1-3, with D possibly being TRBD1 (6 bases). Deletions cut 1 base from V and 2 bases from J, with 10 bases between. The CDR3 has 15 residues. Germline CDR1 is SGHRS and CDR2 is YFSETQ. CDR3 sequence reads: CASSLMGATGNTIYF. CDR3 DNA: TGCGCCAGCAGCTTGATGGGGGCTACTGGAAACACCATATATTTT. The variable domain in full, with the rest retrieved from reference TRBV5-1 and TRBJ1-3, is KAGVTQTPRYLIKTRGQQVTLSCSPISGHRSVSWYQQTPGQGLQFLFEYFSETQRNKGNFPGRFSGRQFSNSRSEMNVSTLELGDSALYLCASSLMGATGNTIYFGEGSWLTVV.

In this sample, this clonotype turned up a few times. The chain employs TRBV12-3 or TRBV12-4 and TRBJ2-7; either TRBD1 or TRBD2 may fit D (5 bases each). V was pared by 3 bases and J by 5 bases, with 11 bases between. The CDR3 contains 13 residues. CDR3 bases: TGTGCCAGCAGTTTCTCAGGGCGGGACGAGCAGTACTTC. This sequence encodes CASSFSGRDEQYF.

J is TRBJ2-1 and V is TRBV20-1, with 13 bases aligning to TRBD2. The CDR3 runs 13 residues. Trimming took 5 bases from V and 7 from J; bases not matched to a gene: 2. Germline loops: CDR1 DFQATT, CDR2 SNEGSKA (reference sequence). The CDR3 nucleotides are TGCAGTGCTGGACTAGCGGGAGTTAATGAGCAGTTCTTC. Encoded protein: CSAGLAGVNEQFF.